Listed here are 18 T cell receptor beta chains from one sample, sequenced in a study of Graves' ophthalmopathy and Graves' hyperthyroidism. Using RNA transcripts, the TCR beta CDR3 regions were amplified. RT-PCR was first run with HTBI primers, then multiplex PCR in a second round. TCRdb fed the multiplex PCR reads into MiXCR, producing one record per CDR3 protein. Altogether roughly 380,000 distinct CDR3 sequences are present, approximately 15% being singletons, with the ten largest covering about 7.3%. The source material was peripheral blood. The source is a woman aged 18-35 years with stable Graves' hyperthyroidism.

This clonotype occurred many times. One end of the junction is discordant with germline, which a read error may explain. The chain employs TRBV12-3 or TRBV12-4 and TRBJ2-7; D remains ambiguous. This CDR3 comprises 12 residues. This CDR3 reads CASSLERYEQYF. The CDR3 DNA is TGTGCCAGCAGCTTAGAAAGGTACGAGCAGTACTTC.

This clonotype was picked up many times. The chain is built from TRBV6-1 and TRBJ1-2; 9 nucleotides align to TRBD1. Germline-derived CDR1 and CDR2 are MNHNS and SASEGT. This CDR3 is built from 10 residues. Trimming at V came to 7 bases and at J to 14 bases, leaving 5 bases not matched to a gene. DNA of the CDR3: TGTGCCAGCATGGGACAGGGAAAAACCTTC. It encodes CASMGQGKTF.

Turning to this clonotype: No conserved phenylalanine or tryptophan is present at the end of the CDR3, so a read error is the likely explanation. The chain joins TRBV7-2 to TRBJ1-1; no reliable D call. Trimming pared 2 bases from V and 1 base from J, leaving 8 bases between. The germline CDR1 and CDR2 sequences are SGHTA and FQGNSA. This CDR3 contains 14 residues. Here the CDR3 DNA reads TGTGCCAGCAGCTTAAAATGGGGGAACACTGAAGCTTTCCTT. Its translation: CASSLKWGNTEAFL.

The rearrangement joins TRBV28 to TRBJ1-5; D remains ambiguous. With 5 bases removed from V and 8 bases from J, the gap between germline ends came to 10 bases. Per germline, CDR1 MDHEN and CDR2 SYDVKM. The CDR3 runs to 12 residues. CDR3 DNA: TGTGCCAGCAGTCCCTATGGGGAGCCCCAGCATTTT. Protein sequence: CASSPYGEPQHF.

This clonotype was seen ten or more times. The genes are TRBV19 and TRBJ1-1; no definite D call. This CDR3 has 14 amino acids. V was cut by 3 bases and J by 6 bases, with 14 bases left in between. Germline-derived CDR1 and CDR2 are LNHDA and SQIVND (reference sequence). In DNA form, the CDR3 reads TGTGCCAGTAGTATTGAGGGTACTCTAGCTGAAGCTTTCTTT. Translated, it gives CASSIEGTLAEAFF.

This clonotype came up many times. V gene TRBV14 combines with J gene TRBJ2-2, with a possible D match to TRBD1 (5 bases). Germline assignment: CDR1 SGHDN and CDR2 FVKESK. The V gene lost 4 bases and the J gene lost 4 bases, with 16 bases spanning the gap. The CDR3 runs 16 residues. The CDR3, as DNA: TGTGCCAGCAGCCCTCTCCAGGGATTTGGCACCGGGGAGCTGTTTTTT. This gives the protein CASSPLQGFGTGELFF.

This clonotype has at least ten counts. This sequence joins TRBV27 and TRBJ1-2; D possibly corresponds to TRBD1 (5 bases). The CDR3 sequence is 13 residues long. With 4 bases removed from V and 7 bases from J, the gap between germline ends came to 13 bases. Germline-derived CDR1 and CDR2 are MNHEY and SMNVEV (reference sequence). The CDR3 here is CASSWGSGGGYTF. CDR3 nucleotides: TGTGCCAGCAGTTGGGGCTCTGGTGGTGGCTACACCTTC.

In its sample, this clonotype was seen many times. The CDR3 reads CASSTPRTGSTGELFF. DNA for the CDR3: TGTGCCAGCAGTACCCCTCGGACAGGCTCCACCGGGGAGCTGTTTTTT. The chain links TRBV6-1 to TRBJ2-2, with 7 bases matching TRBD1. The CDR3 has 16 residues. Trimming cost V 5 bases and J 4 bases; bases outside gene matches: 10. Germline loops: CDR1 MNHNS, CDR2 SASEGT.

This clonotype was recorded many times. This sequence joins TRBV11-1 and TRBJ2-5; TRBD2 might be the D (7 bases). This CDR3 is built from 17 residues. Germline CDR1 and CDR2: SGHAT and FQDESV (reference sequence). V was shortened by 4 bases and J by 5 bases, with 23 bases between the two germline ends. CDR3 nucleotide sequence: TGTGCCAGCAGCTCCCCGAGGGCTGCGGGGGCACGGGAGACCCAGTACTTC. Protein product: CASSSPRAAGARETQYF.

The rearrangement joins TRBV20-1 to TRBJ1-1; the D gene is possibly TRBD1 (6 bases). Germline V gene lookup returns CDR1 DFQATT and CDR2 SNEGSKA (reference sequence). The CDR3 is 13 residues long. Trimming stripped 6 bases from V and 7 bases from J, with 18 bases between. The DNA of the CDR3 is TGCAGTGCAAACTCCGGGGGGGGGCTTGAAGCTTTCTTT. Protein: CSANSGGGLEAFF.

This clonotype was seen ten or more times. As DNA, the CDR3 is TGTGCCAGCCGGTTTAGGCACTCGAACACCGGGGAGCTGTTTTTT. The encoded protein is CASRFRHSNTGELFF. The chain carries TRBV12-3 or TRBV12-4 and TRBJ2-2; D unresolved. The CDR3 covers 15 residues. The germline V and J ends were trimmed by 8 bases and 0 bases, with 13 bases remaining between them.

This clonotype appeared many times. The chain couples TRBV6-2 or TRBV6-3 to TRBJ1-1; D ambiguous. The germline CDR1 and CDR2 sequences are MNHEY and SVGEGT. V gave up 6 bases and J gave up 2 bases, with 22 bases separating them. This CDR3 comprises 17 residues. This CDR3 reads CASRGLSRSWENTEAFF. CDR3 nucleotide sequence: TGTGCCAGCAGGGGTCTCTCACGGAGTTGGGAAAACACTGAAGCTTTCTTT.

There are a few counts of this clonotype. The chain employs TRBV15 and TRBJ1-1; D is perhaps TRBD1 (5 bases). The CDR3 has 16 amino acids. V was shortened by 0 bases and J by 3 bases, with 14 bases between the two germline ends. Germline CDR1 LNHNV, CDR2 YYDKDF (reference sequence). The CDR3 reads CATSRDSWGRDTEAFF. The CDR3 DNA is TGTGCCACCAGCAGAGATTCTTGGGGCCGGGACACTGAAGCTTTCTTT.

This clonotype was seen ten or more times. This sequence joins TRBV7-2 and TRBJ2-5, with TRBD2 matching 9 bases. Germline lookup yields CDR1 SGHTA and CDR2 FQGNSA. The CDR3 runs 15 residues. Trimming took 5 bases from V and 4 from J; bases not matched to a gene: 8. In DNA, the CDR3 is TGTGCCAGCAGCGCAGCGCGGGGGGGCCGAGAGACCCAGTACTTC. This sequence encodes CASSAARGGRETQYF. Drawing the rest from reference TRBV7-2 and TRBJ2-5, the complete variable domain is GAGVSQSPSNKVTEKGKDVELRCDPISGHTALYWYRQSLGQGLEFLIYFQGNSAPDKSGLPSDRFSAERTGGSVSTLTIQRTQQEDSAVYLCASSAARGGRETQYFGPGTRLLVL.

This clonotype was detected many times. V gene TRBV12-3 or TRBV12-4 combines with J gene TRBJ2-7; TRBD1 agrees at 7 bases. This CDR3 is 14 amino acids long. Trimming cost V 3 bases and J 4 bases; bases outside gene matches: 6. This CDR3 reads CASSFPGQSYEQYF. In DNA, the CDR3 is TGTGCCAGCAGTTTCCCGGGACAGAGTTACGAGCAGTACTTC.

A note on this clonotype: Since the CDR3 does not end with the conserved phenylalanine or tryptophan, this likely comes from a read error. CDR3 sequence reads: CASSLGTVNYGYTL. CDR3 DNA sequence: TGTGCCAGCAGTCTGGGGACGGTCAACTATGGCTACACCCTC. The chain has TRBV12-3 or TRBV12-4 and TRBJ1-2; TRBD1 might be the D (5 bases). There are 14 residues in the CDR3. Trimming stripped 5 bases from V and 2 bases from J, with 12 bases between.

Concerning this clonotype: This may stem from a read error, because a much larger clone lies one nucleotide away. The chain has TRBV9 and TRBJ1-2; D unresolved. From germline, CDR1 is SGDLS and CDR2 YYNGEE. CDR3 size: 16 residues. The CDR3 DNA reads TGTGCCAGCGGCGTAGCTACGGCCGGGGAAAACTATGGCTACACCTTC. The encoded protein is CASGVATAGENYGYTF.

A few counts support this clonotype. The V gene is TRBV29-1, the J gene TRBJ2-5, with a possible D match to TRBD1 (5 bases). This CDR3 region has 13 residues. Germline values: CDR1 SQVTM, CDR2 ANQGSEA. Trimming pared 1 base from V and 5 bases from J, leaving 11 bases between. CDR3 in DNA: TGCAGCGTTGAAGGGGGCCGGGTCGAGACCCAGTACTTC. This gives the protein CSVEGGRVETQYF.